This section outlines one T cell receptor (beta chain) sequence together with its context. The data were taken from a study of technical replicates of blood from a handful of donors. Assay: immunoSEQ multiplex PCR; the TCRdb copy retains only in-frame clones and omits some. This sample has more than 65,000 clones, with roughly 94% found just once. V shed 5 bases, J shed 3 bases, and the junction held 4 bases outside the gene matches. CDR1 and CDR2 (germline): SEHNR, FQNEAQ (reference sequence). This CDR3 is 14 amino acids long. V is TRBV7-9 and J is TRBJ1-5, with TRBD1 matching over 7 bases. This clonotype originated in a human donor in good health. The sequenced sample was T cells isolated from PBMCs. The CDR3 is CASSIQGDNQPQHF. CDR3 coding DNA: TGTGCCAGCAGCATTCAGGGGGACAATCAGCCCCAGCATTTT.